Shown below are 5 T cell receptor beta chains from a single sample sequenced in a study of shared clonotypes between healthy human individuals. Measured with immunoSEQ multiplex PCR; TCRdb has only the in-frame clones, and not every one. This table has over 850,000 clones, 70% to 80% appearing once. Sequences were obtained from memory CD4+ T cells from PBMCs. Subset here: CD45RA-negative fraction. Receptor source: a man younger than 30 in good health. Some clones in this sample may be carry-over from other donors' samples.

This chain links TRBV2 with TRBJ1-4; TRBD1 might be the D (5 bases). CDR1 and CDR2 from the germline V gene are SNHLY and FYNNEI. Trimming cost V 8 bases and J 8 bases, with 12 bases left between them. CDR3 length: 12 residues. The DNA for the CDR3 is TGTGCCAGCCGGGGGACGGCAGAAAAACTGTTTTTT. Its translation is CASRGTAEKLFF. The whole variable domain, filled in from reference TRBV2 and TRBJ1-4, reads EPEVTQTPSHQVTQMGQEVILRCVPISNHLYFYWYRQILGQKVEFLVSFYNNEISEKSEIFDDQFSVERPDGSNFTLKIRSTKLEDSAMYFCASRGTAEKLFFGSGTQLSVL.

The rearrangement joins TRBV18 to TRBJ2-7; the D is unclear. The CDR3 runs 14 residues. V was cut by 3 bases and J by 2 bases, with 11 bases left in between. Germline values: CDR1 KGHSH, CDR2 LQKENI. This CDR3 reads CASSPNPATYEQYF. CDR3 nucleotide sequence: TGTGCCAGCTCACCCAATCCCGCCACCTACGAGCAGTACTTC.

The chain uses TRBV30 and TRBJ1-2, with TRBD1 matching 8 bases. Looked up from germline, CDR1 is GTSNPN and CDR2 is SVGIG (reference sequence). The CDR3 is 13 residues long. Unmatched junction bases numbered 4, after V lost 3 bases and J lost 4 bases. The CDR3 loop is CAWRGQEIYGYTF. The CDR3 DNA is TGTGCCTGGAGGGGACAGGAGATCTATGGCTACACCTTC.

The V call is TRBV19, the J call TRBJ1-3, with 7 bases matching TRBD1. The germline V gene has CDR1 LNHDA and CDR2 SQIVND (reference sequence). The CDR3 spans 14 residues. The ends lost 7 bases at V and 4 bases at J; junction bases unmatched: 7. The CDR3 DNA reads as TGTGCCAGTATCCAACAGGGGCAGGGAAACACCATATATTTT. Amino acids: CASIQQGQGNTIYF. Full variable domain (outside the CDR3, taken from reference TRBV19 and TRBJ1-3): DGGITQSPKYLFRKEGQNVTLSCEQNLNHDAMYWYRQDPGQGLRLIYYSQIVNDFQKGDIAEGYSVSREKKESFPLTVTSAQKNPTAFYLCASIQQGQGNTIYFGEGSWLTVV.

This sequence joins TRBV2 and TRBJ2-2, with D tentatively TRBD1 (5 bases). The CDR3 totals 14 residues. The V end lost 5 bases, the J end lost 7 bases, and 14 bases lay between the germline ends. Looked up from germline, CDR1 is SNHLY and CDR2 is FYNNEI. This chain's CDR3 is CASSSFRVHGELFF. CDR3 coding DNA: TGTGCCAGCAGTTCATTCAGGGTACACGGGGAGCTGTTTTTT.